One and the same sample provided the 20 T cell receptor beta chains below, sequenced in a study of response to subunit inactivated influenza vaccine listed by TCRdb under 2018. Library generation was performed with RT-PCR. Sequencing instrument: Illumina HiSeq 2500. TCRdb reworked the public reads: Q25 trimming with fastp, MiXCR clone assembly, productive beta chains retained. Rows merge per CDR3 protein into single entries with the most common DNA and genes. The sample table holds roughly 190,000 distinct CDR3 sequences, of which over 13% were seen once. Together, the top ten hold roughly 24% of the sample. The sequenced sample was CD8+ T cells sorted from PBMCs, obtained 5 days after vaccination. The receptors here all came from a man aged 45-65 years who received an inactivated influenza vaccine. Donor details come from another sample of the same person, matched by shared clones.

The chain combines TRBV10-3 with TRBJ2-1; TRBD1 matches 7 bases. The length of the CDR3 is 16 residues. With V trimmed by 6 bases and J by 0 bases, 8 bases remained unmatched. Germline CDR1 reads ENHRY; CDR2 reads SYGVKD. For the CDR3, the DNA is TGTGCCATCAGGACCCCACAGGGGAGCTCCTACAATGAGCAGTTCTTC. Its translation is CAIRTPQGSSYNEQFF.

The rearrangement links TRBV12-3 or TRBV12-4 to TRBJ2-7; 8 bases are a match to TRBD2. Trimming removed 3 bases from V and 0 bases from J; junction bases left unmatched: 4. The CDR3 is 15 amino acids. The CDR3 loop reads CASSFGGGTSYEQYF. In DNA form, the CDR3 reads TGTGCCAGCAGTTTCGGCGGGGGGACCTCCTACGAGCAGTACTTC.

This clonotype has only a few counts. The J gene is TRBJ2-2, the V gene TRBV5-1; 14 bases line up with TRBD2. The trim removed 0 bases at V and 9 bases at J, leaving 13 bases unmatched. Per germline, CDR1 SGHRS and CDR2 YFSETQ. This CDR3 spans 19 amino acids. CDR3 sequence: CASSLAPTSGREHPRELFF. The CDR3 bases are TGCGCCAGCAGCTTGGCCCCGACTAGCGGGAGGGAACACCCCCGGGAGCTGTTTTTT.

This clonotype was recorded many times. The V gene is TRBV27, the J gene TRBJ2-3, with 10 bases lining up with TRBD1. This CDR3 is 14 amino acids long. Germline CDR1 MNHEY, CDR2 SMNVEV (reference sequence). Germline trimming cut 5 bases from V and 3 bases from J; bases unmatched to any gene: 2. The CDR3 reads CASSPGQGTDTQYF. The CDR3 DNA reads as TGTGCCAGCAGTCCGGGACAGGGGACAGATACGCAGTATTTT.

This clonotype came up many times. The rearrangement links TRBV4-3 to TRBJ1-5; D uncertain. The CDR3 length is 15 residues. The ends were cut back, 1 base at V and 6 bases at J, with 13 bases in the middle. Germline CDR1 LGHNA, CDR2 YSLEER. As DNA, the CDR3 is TGCGCCAGCAGCCAAGTCGCGTTTGGGTCTCAGCCCCAGCATTTT. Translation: CASSQVAFGSQPQHF.

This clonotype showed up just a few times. The CDR3 DNA follows: TGTGCCAGCAGTTCCTCGGTAGCGGGGGAGCTGTTTTTT. It translates to CASSSSVAGELFF. The chain carries TRBV6-5 and TRBJ2-2, with D tentatively TRBD2 (5 bases). Germline CDR1 is MNHEY and CDR2 is SVGAGI. The CDR3 loop spans 13 amino acids. Trimming took off 4 bases at V and 8 bases at J, with 11 bases between the two ends.

The CDR3 sequence: CASSAPGHPYEQYF. CDR3 DNA sequence: TGTGCCAGTAGTGCCCCGGGACACCCCTACGAGCAGTACTTC. This chain joins TRBV19 and TRBJ2-7, with a possible D match to TRBD1 (6 bases). Trimming took 5 bases from V and 2 from J, leaving 13 bases between them. The CDR3 extends over 14 amino acids. Germline V gene data show CDR1 as LNHDA and CDR2 as SQIVND (reference sequence).

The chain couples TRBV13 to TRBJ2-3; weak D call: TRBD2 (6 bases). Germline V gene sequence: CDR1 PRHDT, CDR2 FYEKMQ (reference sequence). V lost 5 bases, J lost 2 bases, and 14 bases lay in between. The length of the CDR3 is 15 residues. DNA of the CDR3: TGTGCCAGCAGCCTAAGGAGGGGTGACACAGATACGCAGTATTTT. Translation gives CASSLRRGDTDTQYF.

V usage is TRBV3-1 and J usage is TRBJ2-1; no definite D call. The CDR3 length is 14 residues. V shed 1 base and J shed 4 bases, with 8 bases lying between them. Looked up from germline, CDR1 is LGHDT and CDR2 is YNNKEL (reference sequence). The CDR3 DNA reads TGTGCCAGCAGCCAAGGGTTAAATTACAATGAGCAGTTCTTC. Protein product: CASSQGLNYNEQFF.

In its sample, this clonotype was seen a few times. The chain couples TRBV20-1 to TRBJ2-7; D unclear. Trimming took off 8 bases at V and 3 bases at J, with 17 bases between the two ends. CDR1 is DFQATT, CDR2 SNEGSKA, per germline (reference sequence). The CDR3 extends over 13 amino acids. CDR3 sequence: CSSSTQNIYEQYF. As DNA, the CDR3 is TGCAGTAGCTCGACCCAAAACATCTACGAGCAGTACTTC.

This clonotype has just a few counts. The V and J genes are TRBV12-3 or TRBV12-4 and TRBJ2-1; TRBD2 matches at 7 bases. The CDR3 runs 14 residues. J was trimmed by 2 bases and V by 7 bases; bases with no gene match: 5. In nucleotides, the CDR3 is TGTGCCAGCACCTGGGGGGGGACCTACAATGAGCAGTTCTTC. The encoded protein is CASTWGGTYNEQFF.

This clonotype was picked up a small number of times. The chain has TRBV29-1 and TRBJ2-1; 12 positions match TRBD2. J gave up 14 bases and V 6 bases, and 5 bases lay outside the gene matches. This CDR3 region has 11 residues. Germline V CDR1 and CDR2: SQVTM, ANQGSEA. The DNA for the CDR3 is TGCAGCGTAGCTCCTAGCGGGAGGGAGTTCTTC. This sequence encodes CSVAPSGREFF.

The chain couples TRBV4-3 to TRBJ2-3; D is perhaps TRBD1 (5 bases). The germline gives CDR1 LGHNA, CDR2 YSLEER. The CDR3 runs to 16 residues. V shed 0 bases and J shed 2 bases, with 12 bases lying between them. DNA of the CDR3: TGCGCCAGCAGCCAAGAGGGCCAGGGTTACACAGATACGCAGTATTTT. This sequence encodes CASSQEGQGYTDTQYF.

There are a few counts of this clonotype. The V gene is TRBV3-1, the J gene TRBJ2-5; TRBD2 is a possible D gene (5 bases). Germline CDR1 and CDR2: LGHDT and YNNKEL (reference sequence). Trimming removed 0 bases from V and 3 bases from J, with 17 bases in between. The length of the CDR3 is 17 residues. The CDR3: CASSQDTWKSGKETQYF. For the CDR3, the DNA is TGTGCCAGCAGCCAAGATACATGGAAGTCGGGAAAAGAGACCCAGTACTTC.

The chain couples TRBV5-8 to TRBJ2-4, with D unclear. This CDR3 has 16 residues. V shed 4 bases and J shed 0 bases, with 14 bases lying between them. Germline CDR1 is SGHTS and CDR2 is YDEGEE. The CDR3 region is CASSLESHGAKNIQYF. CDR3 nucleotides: TGTGCCAGCAGCCTAGAAAGCCATGGAGCCAAAAACATTCAGTACTTC.

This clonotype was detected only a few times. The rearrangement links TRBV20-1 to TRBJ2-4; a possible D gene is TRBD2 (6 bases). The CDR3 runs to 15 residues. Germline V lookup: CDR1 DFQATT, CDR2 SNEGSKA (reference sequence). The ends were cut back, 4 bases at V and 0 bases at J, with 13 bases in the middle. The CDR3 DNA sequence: TGCAGTGCTAACTCTTTAGCGGTAGCCAAAAACATTCAGTACTTC. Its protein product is CSANSLAVAKNIQYF.

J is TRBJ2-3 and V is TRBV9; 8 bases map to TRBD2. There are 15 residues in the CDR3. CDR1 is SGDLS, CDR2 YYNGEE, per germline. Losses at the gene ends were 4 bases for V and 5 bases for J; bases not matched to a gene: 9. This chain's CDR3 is CASSPGGWFQDTQYF. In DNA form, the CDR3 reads TGTGCCAGCAGCCCGGGGGGGTGGTTTCAAGATACGCAGTATTTT.

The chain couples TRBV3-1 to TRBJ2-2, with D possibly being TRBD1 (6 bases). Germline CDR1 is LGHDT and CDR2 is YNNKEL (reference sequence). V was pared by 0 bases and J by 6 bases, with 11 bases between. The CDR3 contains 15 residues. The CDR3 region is CASSQEYWGPGELFF. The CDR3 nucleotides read TGTGCCAGCAGCCAAGAATATTGGGGGCCCGGGGAGCTGTTTTTT.

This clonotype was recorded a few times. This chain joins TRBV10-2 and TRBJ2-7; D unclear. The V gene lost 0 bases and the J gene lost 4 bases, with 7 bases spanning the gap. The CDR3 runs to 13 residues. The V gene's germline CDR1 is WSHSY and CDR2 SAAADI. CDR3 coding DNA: TGCGCCAGCAGTGAGTCTGTACCGTACGAGCAGTACTTC. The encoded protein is CASSESVPYEQYF.

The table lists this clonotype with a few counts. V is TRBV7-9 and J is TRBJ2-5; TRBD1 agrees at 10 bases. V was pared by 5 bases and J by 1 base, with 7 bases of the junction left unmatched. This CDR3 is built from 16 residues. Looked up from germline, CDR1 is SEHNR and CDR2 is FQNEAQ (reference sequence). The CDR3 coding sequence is TGTGCCAGCAGCGGCGACAGGGGGCTGTCCCAAGAGACCCAGTACTTC. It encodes CASSGDRGLSQETQYF.